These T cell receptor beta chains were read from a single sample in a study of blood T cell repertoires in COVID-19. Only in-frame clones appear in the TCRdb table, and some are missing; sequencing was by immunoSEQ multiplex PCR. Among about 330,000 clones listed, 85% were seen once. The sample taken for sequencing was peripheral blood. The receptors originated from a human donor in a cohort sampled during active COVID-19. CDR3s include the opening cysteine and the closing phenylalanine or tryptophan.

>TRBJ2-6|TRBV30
CAWTLDSRASGANVLTF
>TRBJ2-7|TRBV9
CASSSVNLDEQYF
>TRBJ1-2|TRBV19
CASSIGRRNYGYTF
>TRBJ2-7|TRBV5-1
CASSLRDRTYEQYF
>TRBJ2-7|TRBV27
CASNPAGLGYEQYF
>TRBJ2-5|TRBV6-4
CASSDSAGTQYF
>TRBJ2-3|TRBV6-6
CASSYRGDTQYF
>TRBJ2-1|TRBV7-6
CASSTGLAGRNEQFF
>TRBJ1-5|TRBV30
CAWSHRDRVRQPQHF
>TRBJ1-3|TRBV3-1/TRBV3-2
CASSQGRSSGNTIYF
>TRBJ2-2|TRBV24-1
CATSDPITGTGFGGELFF
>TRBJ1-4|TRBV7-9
CASSLDRLTNEKLFF
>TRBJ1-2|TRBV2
CASSESAGQPF
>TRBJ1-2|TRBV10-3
CAISGLKGPNYGYTF
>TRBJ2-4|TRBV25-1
CASSAGQGGDKNIQYF
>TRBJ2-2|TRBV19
CASTVEPLTGELFF
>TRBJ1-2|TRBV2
CASSVRQGNYGYTF
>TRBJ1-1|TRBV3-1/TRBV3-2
CASSQAVRNTEAFF
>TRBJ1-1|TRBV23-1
CASSQSNPPLGRYCEAFF
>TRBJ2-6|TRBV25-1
CASSETQGGANVLTF